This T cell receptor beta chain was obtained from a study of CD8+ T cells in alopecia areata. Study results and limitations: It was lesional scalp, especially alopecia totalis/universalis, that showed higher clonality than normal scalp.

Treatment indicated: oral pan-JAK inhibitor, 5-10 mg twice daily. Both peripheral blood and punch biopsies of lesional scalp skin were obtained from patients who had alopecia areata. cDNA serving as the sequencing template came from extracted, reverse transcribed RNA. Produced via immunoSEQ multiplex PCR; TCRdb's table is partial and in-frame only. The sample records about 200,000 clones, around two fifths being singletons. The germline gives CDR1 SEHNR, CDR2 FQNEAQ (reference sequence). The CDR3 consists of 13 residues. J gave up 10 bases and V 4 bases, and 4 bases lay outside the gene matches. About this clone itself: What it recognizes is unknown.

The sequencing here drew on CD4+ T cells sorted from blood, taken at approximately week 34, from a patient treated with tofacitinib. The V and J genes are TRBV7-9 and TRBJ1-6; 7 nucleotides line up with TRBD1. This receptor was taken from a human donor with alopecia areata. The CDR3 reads CASSSGGVSPLHF. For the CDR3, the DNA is TGTGCCAGCAGCTCAGGGGGAGTCTCACCCCTCCACTTT. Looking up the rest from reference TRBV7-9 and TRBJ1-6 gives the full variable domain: DTGVSQNPRHKITKRGQNVTFRCDPISEHNRLYWYRQTLGQGPEFLTYFQNEAQLEKSRLLSDRFSAERPKGSFSTLEIQRTEQGDSAMYLCASSSGGVSPLHFGNGTRLTVT.